Following are 12 T cell receptor beta chains from one sample sequenced in a study of CXCR3-negative and CXCR3-positive naive CD8 T cells. Preparation of TRB cDNA libraries relied on 5' RACE carrying UMI labels. With the 5' RACE reads reprocessed, TCRdb shows one record per CDR3 protein and no DNA. The sample table includes 150,000 or so distinct CDR3 sequences. The sequencing input was naive CXCR3- CD8+ T cells from blood. As for subset: CD45RO-CCR7+CD27+CD95- naive CD8+ T cells lacking CXCR3 (TNR3-). The receptors stem from a human donor in good health. Some clones in this sample may be carry-over from other donors' samples.

This CDR3 reads CASSPRGLHRDYEQYF. V usage is TRBV14 and J usage is TRBJ2-7; TCRdb gives TRBD1 as the D gene, but with no DNA this cannot be confirmed. This CDR3 region has 16 residues. From germline, CDR1 is SGHDN and CDR2 FVKESK.

The V call is TRBV7-2, the J call TRBJ2-1. CDR1 is SGHTA, CDR2 FQGNSA, per germline. The CDR3 has 16 amino acids. CDR3 amino acids: CASSLVPGSSYNEQFF. Supplemented by reference TRBV7-2 and TRBJ2-1, the full variable domain reads GAGVSQSPSNKVTEKGKDVELRCDPISGHTALYWYRQSLGQGLEFLIYFQGNSAPDKSGLPSDRFSAERTGGSVSTLTIQRTQQEDSAVYLCASSLVPGSSYNEQFFGPGTRLTVL.

The chain links TRBV5-4 to TRBJ2-1; the TRBD1 assignment by TCRdb is unverifiable without DNA. The germline V gene has CDR1 SGHNT and CDR2 YYREEE (reference sequence). This CDR3 has 15 amino acids. The CDR3 loop is CASSLAGREHNEQFF.

The genes are TRBV29-1 and TRBJ2-1; as DNA is missing, the TRBD1 call by TCRdb cannot be tested. CDR1 is SQVTM, CDR2 ANQGSEA, per germline. There are 14 residues in the CDR3. The chain's CDR3 is CSVETDRGWDEQFF.

The chain couples TRBV9 to TRBJ2-2; the TRBD1 assignment by TCRdb is unverifiable without DNA. The CDR3 sequence is 15 residues long. Germline V CDR1 and CDR2: SGDLS, YYNGEE. The chain's CDR3 is CASSVGRERTGELFF.

CDR3 residues: CASSSTPWAGGNTNEKLFF. This chain links TRBV7-2 with TRBJ1-4; TCRdb names TRBD1, which stays unverified in the absence of DNA. CDR1 SGHTA and CDR2 FQGNSA come from the germline V gene. The CDR3 has 19 residues.

The chain has TRBV15 and TRBJ2-1; TCRdb lists TRBD1, though no DNA is available to test this call. CDR3 size: 14 residues. CDR1 and CDR2 from the germline V gene are LNHNV and YYDKDF (reference sequence). The CDR3 reads CATSSGTGVTEQFF.

The rearrangement uses TRBV5-5 and TRBJ1-1; TCRdb names TRBD1, which stays unverified in the absence of DNA. Per germline, CDR1 SGHKS and CDR2 YYEKEE (reference sequence). CDR3 length: 18 residues. The CDR3 sequence: CASSLYSGVPTKNTEAFF.

The chain has TRBV4-1 and TRBJ2-7; TCRdb reports TRBD2, a call that lacks DNA to check it against. Germline loops: CDR1 MGHRA, CDR2 YSYEKL. The CDR3 consists of 18 residues. CDR3 sequence reads: CASSQGPWGAADFYEQYF.

This sequence joins TRBV15 and TRBJ1-5. From germline, CDR1 is LNHNV and CDR2 YYDKDF (reference sequence). The CDR3 contains 14 residues. The CDR3 reads CATSRDFGNQPQHF. Full variable domain (rest looked up from reference TRBV15 and TRBJ1-5): DAMVIQNPRYQVTQFGKPVTLSCSQTLNHNVMYWYQQKSSQAPKLLFHYYDKDFNNEADTPDNFQSRRPNTSFCFLDIRSPGLGDTAMYLCATSRDFGNQPQHFGDGTRLSIL.

The V gene is TRBV5-5, the J gene TRBJ2-7; the TCRdb call, TRBD1, lacks DNA for checking. Per the germline V gene, CDR1 is SGHKS and CDR2 is YYEKEE (reference sequence). The CDR3 loop spans 14 amino acids. The CDR3 region is CASSSWDSPYEQYF.

The rearrangement joins TRBV3-1 to TRBJ1-3. Germline V lookup: CDR1 LGHDT, CDR2 YNNKEL (reference sequence). The CDR3 loop spans 17 amino acids. The CDR3 reads CASSPIGGRENGNTIYF.